This TCR beta chain emerged from a study of T cell responses to AZD1222 COVID-19 vaccine. Study at large: Second-dose timings of about 4 or about 12 weeks were pooled.

Study-wide findings and caveats: A rise in Spike-specific TCR breadth and depth followed two AZD1222 doses. Donor demographics were predominantly white British with a female majority; clonal diversity may be underestimated.

Between the trimmed V and J ends, which lost 1 base and 5 bases, there was a span of 8 bases. Germline V CDR1 and CDR2: MDHEN, SYDVKM. The CDR3 runs to 13 residues. Measured with immunoSEQ multiplex PCR; TCRdb has only the in-frame clones, and not every one. The sample records about 150,000 clones, about 91% being singletons. Points on this clone: Its specificity is not known.

This sequence originates from an adult in good health. J is TRBJ1-1 and V is TRBV28; no definite D call. Sequencing used peripheral blood, obtained on day 0 of AZD1222 vaccination. The CDR3 bases are TGTGCCAGCAGTTTATTGTTCCAGACTGAAGCTTTCTTT. It yields the protein CASSLLFQTEAFF.